These T cell receptor beta chains were read from a single sample in a study of blood T cell repertoires in COVID-19. The repertoire was sequenced with immunoSEQ multiplex PCR; TCRdb's copy has only in-frame clones and lacks some. The sample includes about 130,000 clones, 70% to 90% of them seen just once. The sequenced material came from peripheral blood. These TCRs come from a woman between 45 and 60 years old with acute or convalescent COVID-19. CDR3s include the opening cysteine and the closing phenylalanine or tryptophan.

v_call	j_call	cdr3_aa
TRBV6-5	TRBJ1-1	CASEGTAMNTEAFF
TRBV2	TRBJ1-2	CASSPTSTKGYTF
TRBV29-1	TRBJ2-7	CSVELIDRAGPSYEQYF
TRBV7-9	TRBJ2-1	CASSFRNFSYNEQFF
TRBV5-1	TRBJ1-1	CASSSGVEAFF
TRBV5-1	TRBJ1-2	CASSADFRYGYTF
TRBV18	TRBJ1-3	CASSPPGALGNTIYF
TRBV7-3	TRBJ1-1	CASTPGGNSPEAFF
TRBV5-5	TRBJ1-2	CASSFEGATNYGYTF
TRBV11-2	TRBJ2-5	CASSLRHGQSQETQYF
TRBV6-5	TRBJ2-7	CAAGTVAYEQYF
TRBV2	TRBJ1-1	CASLDRTNTEAFF
TRBV24-1	TRBJ2-1	CATSDLAGNEQFF
TRBV7-9	TRBJ2-6	CASSLDRVGANVLTF
TRBV5-1	TRBJ1-2	CASSYDGDYGYTF
TRBV5-1	TRBJ2-3	CASSLEGGNTQYF
TRBV7-3	TRBJ1-3	CASSQDRESTIYF
TRBV6-7	TRBJ1-1	CASSYSIQRRTNEAFF
TRBV7-3	TRBJ2-7	CASSSQEVSYEQYF
TRBV2	TRBJ1-1	CASSERGRSTEAFF
TRBV2	TRBJ2-1	CASSGHPQGEQFF
TRBV5-5	TRBJ1-5	CASSLGGVVAQHF
TRBV7-6	TRBJ2-5	CASSPTAGSGGETQYF
TRBV28	TRBJ1-2	CASSSPGTGTNYGYTF
TRBV7-8	TRBJ2-5	CASSANRVRETQYF
TRBV19	TRBJ2-1	CASRPGLALSLPYNEQFF
TRBV7-8	TRBJ2-5	CASSLAGQVRETQYF
TRBV27	TRBJ2-7	CASSPGTSGGEQYF
TRBV6-1	TRBJ1-2	CASSEDREPLWGYTF
TRBV24-1	TRBJ2-1	CATSGAGGWDEQFF
TRBV28	TRBJ2-1	CASSFRNEQFF
TRBV9	TRBJ1-2	CASSSDRGYGYTF
TRBV5-1	TRBJ2-3	CASSPPGTSTDTQYF